This entry lists 5 T cell receptor beta chains sequenced from one sample in a study of CD8 T cells in ankylosing spondylitis (dated by TCRdb to the late 2010s). The library was built by means of 5' RACE. The sequencing machine was an Illumina HiSeq 2500. Clones were called with MiXCR by TCRdb after fastp trimmed the public reads at Q25, and only in-frame beta chains were retained. Identical CDR3 proteins give one entry, which carries the most common genes and DNA. The sample table shows about 92,000 distinct CDR3 sequences, and about 9% are seen once. Of the sample, approximately 4.6% falls within the top ten clones. Sequencing input: blood, either unsorted or a sorted T cell fraction (not recorded which). The receptors were gathered from a male donor with ankylosing spondylitis or in good health (not recorded which).

This clonotype appeared many times. This chain connects TRBV7-9 to TRBJ1-4, with 7 bases lining up with TRBD1. The germline V gene has CDR1 SEHNR and CDR2 FQNEAQ (reference sequence). CDR3 length: 15 amino acids. Germline trimming cut 4 bases from V and 5 bases from J; bases unmatched to any gene: 7. CDR3 nucleotides: TGTGCCAGCAGCTACGGAGGGGGCTCAAATGAAAAACTGTTTTTT. Translating gives CASSYGGGSNEKLFF.

This clonotype was observed many times. The V gene is TRBV9, the J gene TRBJ2-1; 9 bases are a match to TRBD1. After removal of 3 bases from V and 3 bases from J, the junction contained 7 bases not matched to a gene. This CDR3 has 16 amino acids. The germline V gene has CDR1 SGDLS and CDR2 YYNGEE. In DNA, the CDR3 is TGTGCCAGCAGCGAGGGGGGACAGGGCCTCTACAATGAGCAGTTCTTC. Translation: CASSEGGQGLYNEQFF. Drawing the rest from reference TRBV9 and TRBJ2-1, the complete variable domain is DSGVTQTPKHLITATGQRVTLRCSPRSGDLSVYWYQQSLDQGLQFLIQYYNGEERAKGNILERFSAQQFPDLHSELNLSSLELGDSALYFCASSEGGQGLYNEQFFGPGTRLTVL.

This clonotype was found many times. The rearrangement joins TRBV6-5 to TRBJ1-2; D not resolved. V was pared by 2 bases and J by 8 bases, with 15 bases between. This CDR3 region has 14 residues. Germline CDR1 is MNHEY and CDR2 is SVGAGI. CDR3 loop: CASSYTEGVGGYTF. The CDR3 DNA reads as TGTGCCAGCAGTTACACCGAGGGAGTGGGAGGCTACACCTTC.

This clonotype was recorded many times. The rearrangement joins TRBV6-5 to TRBJ2-7; 8 bases map to TRBD1. The CDR3 consists of 14 residues. From germline, CDR1 is MNHEY and CDR2 SVGAGI. V trimming: 4 bases; J trimming: 6 bases; junction bases outside the gene matches: 8. CDR3: CASSSLTGETEQYF. CDR3 nucleotides: TGTGCCAGCAGTTCATTGACAGGGGAGACCGAGCAGTACTTC.

This clonotype came up many times. CDR3 protein: CASSEALTGGQETQYF. CDR3 sequence (DNA): TGTGCCAGCAGTGAAGCGCTTACGGGAGGGCAAGAGACCCAGTACTTC. The gene calls are TRBV2 and TRBJ2-5; 8 bases line up with TRBD2. J was trimmed by 2 bases and V by 0 bases; bases with no gene match: 5. This CDR3 is 16 amino acids long. Germline loops: CDR1 SNHLY, CDR2 FYNNEI.